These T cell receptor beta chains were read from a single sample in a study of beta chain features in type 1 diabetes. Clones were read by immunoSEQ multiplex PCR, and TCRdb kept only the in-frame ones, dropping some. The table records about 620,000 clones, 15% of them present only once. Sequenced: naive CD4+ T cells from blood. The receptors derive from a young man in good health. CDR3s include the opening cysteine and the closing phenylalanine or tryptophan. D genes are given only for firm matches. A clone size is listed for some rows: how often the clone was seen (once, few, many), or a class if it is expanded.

CASSPISVKNYGYTF | TGTGCCAGCTCACCAATTTCGGTTAAAAACTATGGCTACACCTTC | TRBV18 | NA | TRBJ1-2 | few
CASSARRGGRYNEQFF | TGTGCCAGCAGCGCTAGGAGGGGGGGCCGTTACAATGAGCAGTTCTTC | TRBV7-2 | NA | TRBJ2-1 | few
CASSLTVSNQPQHF | TGTGCCAGCAGTTTGACGGTTAGCAATCAGCCCCAGCATTTT | TRBV7-2 | NA | TRBJ1-5 | NA
CASSQDGVDTAYEQYF | TGCGCCAGCAGCCAAGATGGAGTGGACACCGCTTACGAGCAGTACTTC | TRBV4-3 | NA | TRBJ2-7 | few
CASSYRVGYGYTF | TGTGCCAGCAGTTACAGGGTCGGCTATGGCTACACCTTC | TRBV27 | NA | TRBJ1-2 | NA
CATSDWDRRFGYTF | TGTGCCACCAGCGATTGGGACAGGCGGTTTGGCTACACCTTC | TRBV15 | TRBD1 | TRBJ1-2 | few
CASSPGGSRNTEAFF | TGCGCCAGCAGCCCCGGGGGATCACGGAACACTGAAGCTTTCTTT | TRBV5-1 | NA | TRBJ1-1 | few
CASSFRPSGSGGNEQFF | TGTGCCAGCAGCTTCCGCCCTAGCGGGAGTGGGGGCAATGAGCAGTTCTTC | TRBV7-2 | TRBD2 | TRBJ2-1 | NA
CASSKGKAGSGSYEQYF | TGTGCCAGCAGCAAGGGGAAAGCCGGTAGCGGCTCCTACGAGCAGTACTTC | TRBV21-1 | NA | TRBJ2-7 | NA
CASSLGGSGYNEQFF | TGTGCCAGCAGCTTGGGAGGGTCGGGGTACAATGAGCAGTTCTTC | TRBV5-6 | NA | TRBJ2-1 | NA
CASSPRGGAGSNQPQHF | TGTGCCAGCAGTCCTAGAGGGGGGGCAGGAAGCAATCAGCCCCAGCATTTT | TRBV7-2 | NA | TRBJ1-5 | NA
CASSSTSVSETQYF | TGTGCCAGCAGTTCCACATCGGTTTCAGAGACCCAGTACTTC | TRBV6-6 | NA | TRBJ2-5 | NA
CASSVGGDGTEAFF | TGTGCCAGCAGCGTAGGGGGCGATGGAACTGAAGCTTTCTTT | TRBV9 | NA | TRBJ1-1 | NA
CASSLEGTGNTIYF | TGTGCCAGCAGCTTGGAGGGAACTGGAAACACCATATATTTT | TRBV5-6 | NA | TRBJ1-3 | NA
CASSLEETQYF | TGTGCCAGCAGCCTGGAAGAGACCCAGTACTTC | TRBV5-6 | NA | TRBJ2-5 | few
CASSCTQPQHF | TGTGCCAGCAGCTGTACTCAGCCCCAGCATTTT | TRBV7-2 | NA | TRBJ1-5 | few
CASSYWDRVTNYGYTF | TGTGCCAGCAGTTACTGGGACAGGGTGACTAACTATGGCTACACCTTC | TRBV6-6 | TRBD1 | TRBJ1-2 | few
CASSSTGPLGETQYF | TGCGCCAGCAGCTCGACGGGCCCCCTGGGGGAGACCCAGTACTTC | TRBV5-1 | NA | TRBJ2-5 | few
CASSQPGGLAKNIQYF | TGTGCCAGCAGTCAACCGGGCGGTCTAGCCAAAAACATTCAGTACTTC | TRBV28 | NA | TRBJ2-4 | few
CASSLKGLNTEAFF | TGTGCCAGCAGCCTCAAAGGGCTGAACACTGAAGCTTTCTTT | TRBV21-1 | NA | TRBJ1-1 | few
CASRGGTSGGNEQYF | TGTGCCAGCAGAGGGGGGACTAGCGGCGGGAACGAGCAGTACTTC | TRBV7-2 | TRBD2 | TRBJ2-7 | NA
CATRYGFNEKLFF | TGTGCCACCAGATACGGTTTTAATGAAAAACTGTTTTTT | TRBV15 | NA | TRBJ1-4 | NA
CSVDDPNSYEQYF | TGCAGCGTCGATGACCCTAACTCCTACGAGCAGTACTTC | TRBV29-1 | NA | TRBJ2-7 | few
CASSLGRGRLRRAFF | TGTGCCAGCAGCTTAGGGAGGGGGCGGTTGCGGCGTGCTTTCTTT | TRBV7-2 | TRBD1 | TRBJ1-1 | few
CASSLGRGRPTNTGELFF | TGTGCCAGCAGCTTGGGCAGGGGGCGACCTACTAACACCGGGGAGCTGTTTTTT | TRBV5-4 | TRBD1 | TRBJ2-2 | NA
CASSGRQGVGTDTQYF | TGTGCCAGCAGCGGGAGACAGGGGGTGGGCACAGATACGCAGTATTTT | TRBV7-2 | TRBD1 | TRBJ2-3 | few
CSVGLGGYTF | TGCAGCGTTGGCCTGGGCGGCTACACCTTC | TRBV29-1 | NA | TRBJ1-2 | few
CASSPRLAGGPGTDTQYF | TGTGCCAGCAGCCCAAGACTAGCGGGGGGGCCTGGCACAGATACGCAGTATTTT | TRBV7-9 | TRBD2 | TRBJ2-3 | few
CASSSWQGLYNEQFF | TGTGCCAGCAGTTCTTGGCAGGGGCTCTACAATGAGCAGTTCTTC | TRBV28 | NA | TRBJ2-1 | few
CASTPPDQF | TGTGCCAGCACCCCCCCGGACCAATTT | TRBV7-9 | NA | TRBJ1-1 | few
CASSLGLAANTGELFF | TGTGCCAGCAGCTTAGGGCTAGCGGCGAACACCGGGGAGCTGTTTTTT | TRBV11-2 | TRBD2 | TRBJ2-2 | few
CASSQIVISGELFF | TGCGCCAGCAGCCAGATAGTAATTTCCGGGGAGCTGTTTTTT | TRBV4-3 | NA | TRBJ2-2 | NA
CASSIGEWLGTDTQYF | TGTGCCAGTAGTATTGGAGAGTGGTTGGGCACAGATACGCAGTATTTT | TRBV19 | NA | TRBJ2-3 | few
CASSQRTGEYEQYF | TGCGCCAGCAGCCAACGGACAGGGGAATACGAGCAGTACTTC | TRBV4-3 | TRBD1 | TRBJ2-7 | NA
CASSMVSGATDTQYF | TGTGCCAGCTCGATGGTTAGCGGGGCAACAGATACGCAGTATTTT | TRBV18 | TRBD2 | TRBJ2-3 | NA
CASSLKGRDYGYTF | TGTGCCAGCAGCTTAAAGGGACGGGACTATGGCTACACCTTC | TRBV7-9 | NA | TRBJ1-2 | few
CATHPQLYNEQFF | TGTGCCACCCACCCTCAGCTCTACAATGAGCAGTTCTTC | TRBV10-3 | NA | TRBJ2-1 | few
CASSAQQGTGELFF | TGTGCCAGCAGCGCACAACAGGGAACCGGGGAGCTGTTTTTT | TRBV7-2 | NA | TRBJ2-2 | NA
CASSYSSGNTIYF | TGTGCCAGCAGTTACTCTTCGGGAAACACCATATATTTT | TRBV6-6 | NA | TRBJ1-3 | NA
CASSQDLRAEAFF | TGTGCCAGCAGCCAAGATCTCCGCGCTGAAGCTTTCTTT | TRBV14 | NA | TRBJ1-1 | many
CAIRGRGKNIQYF | TGTGCCATCAGGGGCAGGGGGAAAAACATTCAGTACTTC | TRBV7-9 | TRBD1 | TRBJ2-4 | NA
CASSPRTGWETQYF | TGTGCCAGCTCACCTCGGACAGGCTGGGAGACCCAGTACTTC | TRBV18 | TRBD1 | TRBJ2-5 | NA
CARHTREGPGEQFF | TGTGCACGACATACGCGGGAGGGCCCTGGTGAGCAGTTCTTC | TRBV30 | TRBD2 | TRBJ2-1 | NA